Listed here are 18 T cell receptor beta chains from one sample, sequenced in a study of cytomegalovirus exposure and HLA in healthy donors. The PCR contained 60 Vbeta and 13 Jbeta primers. The data were produced by immunoSEQ multiplex PCR, yet TCRdb's version contains in-frame clones alone and is incomplete. There are 110,000 or so clones in the sample; 69% occur only once, and about 5.7% lies in the top ten. The sample was PBMCs. The receptors shown here come from a woman in her 70s in good health and CMV-seropositive.

The V and J genes are TRBV29-1 and TRBJ2-1, with D tentatively TRBD2 (6 bases). CDR3 length: 14 residues. Germline values: CDR1 SQVTM, CDR2 ANQGSEA. Trimming took off 3 bases at V and 8 bases at J, with 17 bases between the two ends. In nucleotides, the CDR3 is TGCAGCGTTGATATCGGGGGATACGTTGATGAGCAGTTCTTC. Translating gives CSVDIGGYVDEQFF.

The chain joins TRBV19 to TRBJ1-6; maybe TRBD1 (6 bases). The CDR3 contains 16 residues. The germline V gene has CDR1 LNHDA and CDR2 SQIVND (reference sequence). Trimming cost V 3 bases and J 5 bases, with 14 bases left between them. CDR3 sequence (DNA): TGTGCCAGTAGTATCGGCCCGCAGGGGAATAATTCACCCCTCCACTTT. This encodes CASSIGPQGNNSPLHF.

This clone was seen once. V usage is TRBV25-1 and J usage is TRBJ2-7; D not certain. Trimming removed 11 bases from V and 6 bases from J, with 11 bases in between. The CDR3 consists of 10 residues. CDR1 and CDR2 from the germline V gene are MGHDK and SYGVNS. The CDR3, as DNA: TGTGCCGGAGAAGGTTGCGAGCAGTACTTC. Protein product: CAGEGCEQYF.

The chain's CDR3 is CASSLFAGATNEKLFF. Here the CDR3 DNA reads TGCGCCAGCAGCCTATTCGCAGGGGCAACTAATGAAAAACTGTTTTTT. This sequence joins TRBV5-1 and TRBJ1-4, with D possibly being TRBD1 (6 bases). Germline V gene lookup returns CDR1 SGHRS and CDR2 YFSETQ. The CDR3 spans 16 residues. V lost 4 bases and J 0 bases, leaving 13 bases between the germline ends.

The chain combines TRBV30 with TRBJ1-6; 7 nucleotides line up with TRBD1. Per the germline V gene, CDR1 is GTSNPN and CDR2 is SVGIG (reference sequence). CDR3 length equals 14 residues. The trim removed 2 bases at V and 7 bases at J, leaving 5 bases unmatched. The CDR3 DNA follows: TGTGCCTGGAGTTCGGGGACAGCAAATTCACCCCTCCACTTT. Its protein is CAWSSGTANSPLHF.

For the CDR3, the DNA is TGTGCCAGCAGTGCCCTGACAGGGGGCCCTTACGAGCAGTACTTC. Translating gives CASSALTGGPYEQYF. This chain joins TRBV2 and TRBJ2-7; TRBD1 agrees at 10 bases. The CDR3 has 15 amino acids. Germline V lookup: CDR1 SNHLY, CDR2 FYNNEI. V was pared by 4 bases and J by 4 bases, with 7 bases of the junction left unmatched. Looking up the rest from reference TRBV2 and TRBJ2-7 gives the full variable domain: EPEVTQTPSHQVTQMGQEVILRCVPISNHLYFYWYRQILGQKVEFLVSFYNNEISEKSEIFDDQFSVERPDGSNFTLKIRSTKLEDSAMYFCASSALTGGPYEQYFGPGTRLTVT.

Note on this clone: The same CDR3 also results from other DNA sequences found in this sample. The rearrangement links TRBV19 to TRBJ2-3, with TRBD1 matching 9 bases. The germline V gene has CDR1 LNHDA and CDR2 SQIVND (reference sequence). The junction had 1 base not matched to a gene; V was cut back by 6 bases and J by 3 bases. The CDR3 is made up of 13 amino acids. The CDR3 spells CASRDRGTDTQYF. CDR3 nucleotide sequence: TGTGCCAGTAGGGACAGGGGAACAGATACGCAGTATTTT.

This clone showed up just a few times. This chain joins TRBV2 and TRBJ1-2; D perhaps matches TRBD1 (5 bases). This CDR3 spans 14 amino acids. The germline V and J ends were trimmed by 3 bases and 4 bases, with 12 bases remaining between them. Germline CDR1 and CDR2: SNHLY and FYNNEI. The chain's CDR3 is CASSDIGQGYGYTF. CDR3 in DNA: TGTGCCAGCAGTGATATCGGGCAGGGCTATGGCTACACCTTC.

The rearrangement joins TRBV7-9 to TRBJ1-3; tentative D call: TRBD1 (6 bases). Germline V gene sequence: CDR1 SEHNR, CDR2 FQNEAQ (reference sequence). Trimming left V 3 bases short and J 2 bases short, with 14 bases between. The CDR3 loop spans 16 amino acids. The CDR3 region has the DNA TGTGCCAGCAGCTTTGGGGGCAGGGAAGCTGGAAACACCATATATTTT. This sequence encodes CASSFGGREAGNTIYF.

J is TRBJ1-2 and V is TRBV6-1, with 7 bases aligning to TRBD1. With 1 base clipped from V and 4 bases from J, the junction kept 3 bases outside the gene matches. The CDR3 spans 14 residues. Germline assignment: CDR1 MNHNS and CDR2 SASEGT. CDR3 DNA: TGTGCCAGCAGTGAAGTGACAGGGCGCTATGGCTACACCTTC. Amino acid sequence: CASSEVTGRYGYTF.

This clone came up once. The chain couples TRBV10-3 to TRBJ1-5, with D perhaps TRBD1 (6 bases). Trimming took 4 bases from V and 0 from J, leaving 10 bases between them. The CDR3 is made up of 15 amino acids. Germline-derived CDR1 and CDR2 are ENHRY and SYGVKD. Here the CDR3 DNA reads TGTGCCATCAGTGTAGGCAGGGGTAGCAATCAGCCCCAGCATTTT. It specifies CAISVGRGSNQPQHF.

This rearrangement joins TRBV6-6 to TRBJ2-1; D not resolved. Trimming took 5 bases from V and 8 from J, leaving 10 bases between them. CDR1 is MNHNY, CDR2 SVGAGI, per germline (reference sequence). CDR3 size: 12 residues. The chain's CDR3 is CASSTESYEQFF. The DNA of the CDR3 is TGTGCCAGCAGTACCGAGTCGTATGAGCAGTTCTTC.

The CDR3 here is CASSSDSSNYGYTF. The CDR3 nucleotides are TGTGCCAGCAGTTCAGACAGCTCTAACTATGGCTACACCTTC. The chain is built from TRBV6-5 and TRBJ1-2; TRBD1 is a possible D gene (5 bases). Trimming removed 4 bases from V and 0 bases from J, with 9 bases in between. Germline V gene lookup returns CDR1 MNHEY and CDR2 SVGAGI. This CDR3 comprises 14 residues.

This clone was found a few times. The rearrangement links TRBV19 to TRBJ1-1, with unresolved D. Trimming stripped 5 bases from V and 4 bases from J, with 11 bases between. Germline CDR1 and CDR2: LNHDA and SQIVND (reference sequence). The CDR3 consists of 13 residues. The CDR3 sequence: CASSFPGITEAFF. The CDR3 bases are TGTGCCAGTAGTTTTCCCGGGATCACTGAAGCTTTCTTT.

The chain combines TRBV7-2 with TRBJ1-2; no clear D. The CDR3 extends over 13 amino acids. V lost 4 bases, J lost 3 bases, and 9 bases lay in between. CDR1 is SGHTA and CDR2 is FQGNSA in the germline V gene. The CDR3 coding sequence is TGTGCCAGCAGCTCCGGCGGATACTATGGCTACACCTTC. Translating gives CASSSGGYYGYTF.

The V and J genes are TRBV9 and TRBJ1-2, with 7 bases lining up with TRBD1. CDR3 length: 13 residues. Losses at the gene ends were 6 bases for V and 0 bases for J; bases not matched to a gene: 2. Germline CDR1 SGDLS, CDR2 YYNGEE. CDR3 coding DNA: TGTGCCAGCAACAGGGGATCTAACTATGGCTACACCTTC. It translates to CASNRGSNYGYTF.

The V call is TRBV2, the J call TRBJ1-2; D gene ambiguous. The germline gives CDR1 SNHLY, CDR2 FYNNEI. Trimming left V 6 bases short and J 3 bases short, with 11 bases between. The CDR3 runs 13 residues. The CDR3 loop reads CASSEEEDYGYTF. The CDR3 nucleotides read TGTGCCAGCAGCGAGGAGGAGGACTATGGCTACACCTTC. Together with reference TRBV2 and TRBJ1-2, the CDR3 gives the full variable domain: EPEVTQTPSHQVTQMGQEVILRCVPISNHLYFYWYRQILGQKVEFLVSFYNNEISEKSEIFDDQFSVERPDGSNFTLKIRSTKLEDSAMYFCASSEEEDYGYTFGSGTRLTVV.

The chain carries TRBV7-2 and TRBJ1-2; possibly TRBD1 for D (5 bases). The CDR3 loop spans 13 amino acids. Germline CDR1 and CDR2: SGHTA and FQGNSA. V dropped 5 bases and J dropped 7 bases, with 14 bases sitting between them. The CDR3, as DNA: TGTGCCAGCAGCCCCAGGGCTCTGGCTGGCTACACCTTC. This sequence encodes CASSPRALAGYTF.